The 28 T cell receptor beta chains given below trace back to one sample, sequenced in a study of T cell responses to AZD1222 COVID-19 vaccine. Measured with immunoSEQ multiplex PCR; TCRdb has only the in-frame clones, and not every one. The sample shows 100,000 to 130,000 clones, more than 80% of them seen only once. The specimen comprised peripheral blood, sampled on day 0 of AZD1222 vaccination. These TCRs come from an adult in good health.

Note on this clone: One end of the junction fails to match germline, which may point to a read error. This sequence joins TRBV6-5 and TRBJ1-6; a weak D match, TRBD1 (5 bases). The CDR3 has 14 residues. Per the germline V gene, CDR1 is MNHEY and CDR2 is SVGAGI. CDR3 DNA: TGTGCCAGCAGCCCAAGGCAGGGTACTTCAGCCCTCCACTTT. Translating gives CASSPRQGTSALHF.

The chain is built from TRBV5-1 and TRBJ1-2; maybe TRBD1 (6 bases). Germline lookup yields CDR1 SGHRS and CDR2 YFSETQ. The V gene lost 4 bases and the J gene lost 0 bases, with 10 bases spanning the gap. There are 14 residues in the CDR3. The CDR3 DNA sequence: TGCGCCAGCAGCCCCCAGGGGACTAACTATGGCTACACCTTC. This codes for CASSPQGTNYGYTF.

Here the CDR3 DNA reads TGTGCCAGCAGTGAAAGGGGTAGCAATCAGCCCCAGCATTTT. Protein product: CASSERGSNQPQHF. The chain recombines TRBV6-1 with TRBJ1-5, with a possible D match to TRBD1 (5 bases). This CDR3 has 14 amino acids. V shed 2 bases and J shed 0 bases, with 5 bases lying between them. Germline-derived CDR1 and CDR2 are MNHNS and SASEGT.

CDR3 amino acids: CASSQETPIGRFKAGLDTGELFF. CDR3 DNA: TGTGCCAGCAGCCAAGAAACACCCATCGGCCGATTTAAGGCGGGACTCGACACCGGGGAGCTGTTTTTT. The V call is TRBV14, the J call TRBJ2-2; D is perhaps TRBD2 (6 bases). The V gene lost 0 bases and the J gene lost 3 bases, with 32 bases spanning the gap. Germline CDR1 SGHDN, CDR2 FVKESK. The CDR3 has 23 amino acids.

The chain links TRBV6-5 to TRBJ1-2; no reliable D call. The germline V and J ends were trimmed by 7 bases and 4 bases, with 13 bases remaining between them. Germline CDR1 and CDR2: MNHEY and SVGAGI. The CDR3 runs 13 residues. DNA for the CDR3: TGTGCCAGCAAAGAGGCAGGAGCCTATGGCTACACCTTC. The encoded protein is CASKEAGAYGYTF.

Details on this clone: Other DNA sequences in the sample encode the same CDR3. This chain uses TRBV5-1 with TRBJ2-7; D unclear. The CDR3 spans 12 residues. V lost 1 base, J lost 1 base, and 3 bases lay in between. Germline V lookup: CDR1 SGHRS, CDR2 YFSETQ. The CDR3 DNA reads TGCGCCAGCAGCTTGCCTTCCTACGAGCAGTACTTC. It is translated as CASSLPSYEQYF.

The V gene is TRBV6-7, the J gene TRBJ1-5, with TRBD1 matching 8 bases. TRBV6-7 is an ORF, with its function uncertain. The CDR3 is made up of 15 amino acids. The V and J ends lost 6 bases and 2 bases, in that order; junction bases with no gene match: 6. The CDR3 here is CASRSHRGGNQPQHF. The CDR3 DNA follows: TGTGCCAGCAGGTCCCACAGGGGGGGCAATCAGCCCCAGCATTTT.

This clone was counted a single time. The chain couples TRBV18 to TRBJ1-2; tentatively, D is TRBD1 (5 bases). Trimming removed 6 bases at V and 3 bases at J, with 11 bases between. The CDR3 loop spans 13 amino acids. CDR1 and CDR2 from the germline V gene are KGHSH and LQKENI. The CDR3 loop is CASSRDGDYGYTF. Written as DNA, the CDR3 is TGTGCCAGCTCGCGGGACGGGGACTATGGCTACACCTTC. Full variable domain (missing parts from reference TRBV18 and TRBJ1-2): NAGVMQNPRHLVRRRGQEARLRCSPMKGHSHVYWYRQLPEEGLKFMVYLQKENIIDESGMPKERFSAEFPKEGPSILRIQQVVRGDSAAYFCASSRDGDYGYTFGSGTRLTVV.

The CDR3 DNA is TGTGCCAGCAGCCAAGAAGAATGGGGAGTTAACTATGGCTACACCTTC. Protein: CASSQEEWGVNYGYTF. This rearrangement joins TRBV14 to TRBJ1-2; no clear D. This CDR3 contains 16 residues. CDR1 is SGHDN, CDR2 FVKESK, per germline. V gave up 0 bases and J gave up 1 base, with 12 bases separating them.

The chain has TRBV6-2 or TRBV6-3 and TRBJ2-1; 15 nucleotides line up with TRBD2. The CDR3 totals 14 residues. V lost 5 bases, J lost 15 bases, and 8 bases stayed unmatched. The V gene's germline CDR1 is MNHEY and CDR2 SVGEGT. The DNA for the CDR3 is TGTGCCAGCAGTGACGGGACTAGCGGGGGGCGGTGGTTCTTC. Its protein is CASSDGTSGGRWFF.

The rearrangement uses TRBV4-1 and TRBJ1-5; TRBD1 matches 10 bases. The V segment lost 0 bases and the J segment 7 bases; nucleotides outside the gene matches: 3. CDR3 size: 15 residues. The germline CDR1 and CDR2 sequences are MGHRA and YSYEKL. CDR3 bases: TGCGCCAGCAGCCAAGAGACAGGGGGCGGCCAGCCCCAGCATTTT. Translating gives CASSQETGGGQPQHF.

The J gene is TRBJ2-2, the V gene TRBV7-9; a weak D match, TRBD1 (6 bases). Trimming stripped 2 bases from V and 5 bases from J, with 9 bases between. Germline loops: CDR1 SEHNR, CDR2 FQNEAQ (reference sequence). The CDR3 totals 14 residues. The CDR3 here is CASSLTGFTGELFF. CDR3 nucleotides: TGTGCCAGCAGCTTAACAGGGTTTACCGGGGAGCTGTTTTTT.

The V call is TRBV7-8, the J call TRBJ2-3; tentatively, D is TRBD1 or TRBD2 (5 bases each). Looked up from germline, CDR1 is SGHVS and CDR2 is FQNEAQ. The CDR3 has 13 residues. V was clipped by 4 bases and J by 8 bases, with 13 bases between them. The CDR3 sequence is CASSSDSGATQYF. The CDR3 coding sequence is TGTGCCAGCAGCTCTGACTCCGGGGCTACGCAGTATTTT.

The CDR3 coding sequence is TGTGCCAGCAGATCGGGGGGTGAGACCCAGTACTTC. The encoded protein is CASRSGGETQYF. V usage is TRBV6-5 and J usage is TRBJ2-5, with 7 bases fitting TRBD2. The CDR3 loop spans 12 amino acids. V lost 6 bases and J lost 5; bases outside the gene matches: 3. CDR1 is MNHEY and CDR2 is SVGAGI in the germline V gene.

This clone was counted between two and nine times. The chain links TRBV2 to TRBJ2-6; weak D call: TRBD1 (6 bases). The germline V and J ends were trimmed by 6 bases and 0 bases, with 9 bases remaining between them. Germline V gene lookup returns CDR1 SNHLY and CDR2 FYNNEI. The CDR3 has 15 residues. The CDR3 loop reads CASRTGSSGANVLTF. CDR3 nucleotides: TGTGCCAGCAGAACAGGGAGCTCTGGGGCCAACGTCCTGACTTTC. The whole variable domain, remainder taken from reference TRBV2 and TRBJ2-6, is EPEVTQTPSHQVTQMGQEVILRCVPISNHLYFYWYRQILGQKVEFLVSFYNNEISEKSEIFDDQFSVERPDGSNFTLKIRSTKLEDSAMYFCASRTGSSGANVLTFGAGSRLTVL.

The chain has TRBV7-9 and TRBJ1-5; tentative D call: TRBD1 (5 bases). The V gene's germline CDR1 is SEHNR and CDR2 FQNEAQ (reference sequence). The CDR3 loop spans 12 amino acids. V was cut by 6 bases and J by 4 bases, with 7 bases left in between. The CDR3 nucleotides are TGTGCCAGCAGGGGGGAAAATCAGCCCCAGCATTTT. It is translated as CASRGENQPQHF.

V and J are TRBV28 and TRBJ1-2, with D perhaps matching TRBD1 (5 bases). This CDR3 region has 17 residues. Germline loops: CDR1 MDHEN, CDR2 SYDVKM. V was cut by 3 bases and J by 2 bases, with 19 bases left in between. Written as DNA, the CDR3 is TGTGCCAGCAGTTTTCCCCTCAGACAGAGCCCCAACTATGGCTACACCTTC. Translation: CASSFPLRQSPNYGYTF.

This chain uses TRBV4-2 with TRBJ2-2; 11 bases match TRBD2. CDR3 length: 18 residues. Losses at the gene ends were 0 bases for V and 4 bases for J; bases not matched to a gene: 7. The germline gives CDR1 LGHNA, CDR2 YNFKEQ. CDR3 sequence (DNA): TGTGCCAGCAGCCAAGATTATCTAGCGGGAGGTAGCACCGGGGAGCTGTTTTTT. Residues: CASSQDYLAGGSTGELFF.

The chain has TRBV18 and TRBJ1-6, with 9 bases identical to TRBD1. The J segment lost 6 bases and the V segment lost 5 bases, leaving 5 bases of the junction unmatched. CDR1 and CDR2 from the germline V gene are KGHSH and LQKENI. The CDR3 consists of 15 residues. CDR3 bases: TGTGCCAGCTCAAACGGACAGGGGTCTAATTCACCCCTCCACTTT. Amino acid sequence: CASSNGQGSNSPLHF.

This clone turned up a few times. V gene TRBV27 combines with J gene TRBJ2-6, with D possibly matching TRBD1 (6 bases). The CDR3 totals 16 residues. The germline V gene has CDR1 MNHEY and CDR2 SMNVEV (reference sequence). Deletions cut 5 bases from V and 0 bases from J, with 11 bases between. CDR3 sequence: CASSHGQTSGANVLTF. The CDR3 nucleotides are TGTGCCAGCAGTCACGGACAGACCTCTGGGGCCAACGTCCTGACTTTC. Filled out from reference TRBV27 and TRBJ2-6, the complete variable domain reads EAQVTQNPRYLITVTGKKLTVTCSQNMNHEYMSWYRQDPGLGLRQIYYSMNVEVTDKGDVPEGYKVSRKEKRNFPLILESPSPNQTSLYFCASSHGQTSGANVLTFGAGSRLTVL.

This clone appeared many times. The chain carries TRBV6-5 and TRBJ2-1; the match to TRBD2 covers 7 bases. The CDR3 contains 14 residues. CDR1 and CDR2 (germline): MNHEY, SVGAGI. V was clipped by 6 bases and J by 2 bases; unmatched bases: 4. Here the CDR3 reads CASSLSGTYNEQFF. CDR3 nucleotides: TGTGCCAGCAGCTTAAGCGGGACCTACAATGAGCAGTTCTTC.

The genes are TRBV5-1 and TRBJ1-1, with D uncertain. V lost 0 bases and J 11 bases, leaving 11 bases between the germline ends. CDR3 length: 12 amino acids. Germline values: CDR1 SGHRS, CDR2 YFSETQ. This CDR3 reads CASSLGGVGAFF. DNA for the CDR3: TGCGCCAGCAGCTTGGGTGGGGTGGGGGCTTTCTTT.

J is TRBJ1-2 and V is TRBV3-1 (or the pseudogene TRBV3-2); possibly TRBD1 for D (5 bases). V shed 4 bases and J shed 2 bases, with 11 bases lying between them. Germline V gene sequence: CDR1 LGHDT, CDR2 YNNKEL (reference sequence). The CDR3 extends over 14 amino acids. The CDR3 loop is CASSPMTVNYGYTF. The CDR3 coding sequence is TGTGCCAGCAGCCCTATGACAGTGAACTATGGCTACACCTTC.

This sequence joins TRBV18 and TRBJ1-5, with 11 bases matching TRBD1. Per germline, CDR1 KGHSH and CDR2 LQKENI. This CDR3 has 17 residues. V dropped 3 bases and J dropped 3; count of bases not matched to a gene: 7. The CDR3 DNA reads TGTGCCAGCTCACCTGGACAGGGGGCTGGTAACAATCAGCCCCAGCATTTT. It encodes CASSPGQGAGNNQPQHF. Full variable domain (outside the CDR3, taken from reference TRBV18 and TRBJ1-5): NAGVMQNPRHLVRRRGQEARLRCSPMKGHSHVYWYRQLPEEGLKFMVYLQKENIIDESGMPKERFSAEFPKEGPSILRIQQVVRGDSAAYFCASSPGQGAGNNQPQHFGDGTRLSIL.

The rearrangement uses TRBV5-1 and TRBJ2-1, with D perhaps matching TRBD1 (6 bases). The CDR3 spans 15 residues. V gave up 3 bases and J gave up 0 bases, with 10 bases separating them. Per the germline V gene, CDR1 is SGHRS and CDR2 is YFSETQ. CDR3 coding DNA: TGCGCCAGCAGCTCCGGACAGCTCTCCTACAATGAGCAGTTCTTC. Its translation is CASSSGQLSYNEQFF.

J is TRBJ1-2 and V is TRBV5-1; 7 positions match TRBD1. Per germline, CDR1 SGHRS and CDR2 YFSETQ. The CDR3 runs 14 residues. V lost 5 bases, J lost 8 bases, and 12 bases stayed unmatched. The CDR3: CASSRDSSDGGYTF. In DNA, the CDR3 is TGCGCCAGCAGTAGGGACAGTTCAGATGGAGGCTACACCTTC.

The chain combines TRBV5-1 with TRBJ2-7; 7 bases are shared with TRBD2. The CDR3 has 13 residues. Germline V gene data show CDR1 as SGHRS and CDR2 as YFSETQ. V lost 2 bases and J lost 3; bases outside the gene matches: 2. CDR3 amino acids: CASSFSGIYEQYF. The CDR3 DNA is TGCGCCAGCAGCTTCAGCGGGATCTACGAGCAGTACTTC. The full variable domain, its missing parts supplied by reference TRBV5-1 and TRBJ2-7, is KAGVTQTPRYLIKTRGQQVTLSCSPISGHRSVSWYQQTPGQGLQFLFEYFSETQRNKGNFPGRFSGRQFSNSRSEMNVSTLELGDSALYLCASSFSGIYEQYFGPGTRLTVT.

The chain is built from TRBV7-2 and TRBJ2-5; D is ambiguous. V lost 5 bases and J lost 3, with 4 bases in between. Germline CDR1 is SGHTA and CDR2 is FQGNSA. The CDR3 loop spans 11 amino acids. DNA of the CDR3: TGTGCCAGCAGCAACGAAGAGACCCAGTACTTC. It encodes CASSNEETQYF. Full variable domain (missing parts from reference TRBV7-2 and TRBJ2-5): GAGVSQSPSNKVTEKGKDVELRCDPISGHTALYWYRQSLGQGLEFLIYFQGNSAPDKSGLPSDRFSAERTGGSVSTLTIQRTQQEDSAVYLCASSNEETQYFGPGTRLLVL.